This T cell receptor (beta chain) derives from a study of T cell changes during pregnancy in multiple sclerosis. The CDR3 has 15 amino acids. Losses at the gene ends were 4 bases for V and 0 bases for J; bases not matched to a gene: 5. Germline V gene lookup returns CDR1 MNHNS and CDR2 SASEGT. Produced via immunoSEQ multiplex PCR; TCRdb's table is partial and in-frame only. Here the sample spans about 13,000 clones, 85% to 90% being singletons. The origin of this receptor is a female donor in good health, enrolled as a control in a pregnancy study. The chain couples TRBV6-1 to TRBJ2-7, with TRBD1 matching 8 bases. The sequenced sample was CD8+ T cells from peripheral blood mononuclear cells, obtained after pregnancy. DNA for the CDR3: TGTGCCAGCAGTGGTTCCGGGACAGGCTCCTACGAGCAGTACTTC. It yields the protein CASSGSGTGSYEQYF.